This T cell receptor beta chain was documented in a study of blood T cell repertoires in COVID-19 (dated by TCRdb to about 2020). Regarding the research as a whole: Samples from collaborators originated in the United States, Italy and Spain and spanned both the acute and convalescent phases of COVID-19. The prospective study material was composed of cDNA or gDNA derived from T cells, B-cell-depleted T cells, or PBMCs. Deeply sampled blood TCRbeta repertoires from subjects exposed to, actively infected with, or recovered from COVID-19 were included in the dataset. The repertoires were released in a freely available public database meant as a resource for research on the immune response to SARS-CoV-2. The samples were drawn from the first 160 participants of the ongoing ImmuneRACE study and from about 1,200 subjects provided by 6 global collaborators. A de-identified subject ID, COVID-19 status, age in years and sex were almost always included in the sample metadata. HLA class I and class II types, where available, came from metadata supplied by the sample provider rather than from assay-based typing.

V is shortened by 0 bases, J by 9 bases, and the region joining them spans 16 bases. The CDR3 numbers 15 residues from cysteine through phenylalanine. Left in the record is the CDR3 DNA by itself, 45 bases read in frame from the first base. CDR1 and CDR2 are drawn from the germline V gene (reference sequence): SGHKS, YYEKEE. Notes on this clone: Its recognized antigen is unknown. No much larger clone is present one base from it, and per-base qualities are unavailable.

Beyond this particular receptor, the publication reports: How much clinical and demographic metadata was included differed by source and by participant, and the metadata was provided uncurated.

The immunoSEQ Assay, a bias-controlled multiplex PCR, was used to amplify TCRbeta CDR3 regions from genomic DNA. The original methods were these. Nucleated cell counts per sample were estimated from amplification of reference gene primers within the assay. To quantify the absolute abundance of each unique TCRbeta CDR3 rearrangement, sequence reads were collapsed and filtered. For each sample, productive Simpson clonality was calculated as the square root of Simpson's diversity index over productive rearrangements. As stored in TCRdb, this immuneACCESS dataset retains in-frame rearrangements with V and J assigned. A fraction of the clones does not appear; measured against another copy, unresolved V genes explain less than half of the discrepancy, and the remainder lacks a known reason. That table furnishes V, J and clone size, whereas the DNA furnished D and trimming. The sample table records 250,000 to 300,000 clones; more than 65% of these occur just once. Roughly 3.2% of the sample is held by the ten biggest clonotypes.

Enrolling through a virtual design, the prospective study's participants ranged in age from roughly 18 to 95 years and lived across 24 United States geographic areas. In the prospective study, cohorts were assigned on the basis of participant-reported clinical history obtained from a screening survey and a study questionnaire. Recovered participants in ImmuneRACE Cohort 3 were defined by two consecutive negative NP/OP PCR tests, clearance by a healthcare professional, or resolution of symptoms. In the prospective study, mobile phlebotomists collected whole blood, serum and a nasopharyngeal or oropharyngeal swab from each participant. Over a roughly two-month period, participants in the prospective study had the option of providing additional blood draws and questionnaires. Before DNA extraction, prospective study blood samples were shipped either frozen or at room temperature.

This receptor was identified in a man aged 50-60 years who had recovered from COVID-19. The chain employs TRBV5-5 and TRBJ1-5; the D gene is perhaps TRBD1, on 5 matching bases. Sequenced material: PBMCs or T cells enriched from blood (not recorded which). CDR3 sequence: CASSLGRVGNGPQHF. Here is the DNA: TGTGCCAGCAGCTTGGGCAGGGTGGGGAACGGGCCCCAGCATTTT.